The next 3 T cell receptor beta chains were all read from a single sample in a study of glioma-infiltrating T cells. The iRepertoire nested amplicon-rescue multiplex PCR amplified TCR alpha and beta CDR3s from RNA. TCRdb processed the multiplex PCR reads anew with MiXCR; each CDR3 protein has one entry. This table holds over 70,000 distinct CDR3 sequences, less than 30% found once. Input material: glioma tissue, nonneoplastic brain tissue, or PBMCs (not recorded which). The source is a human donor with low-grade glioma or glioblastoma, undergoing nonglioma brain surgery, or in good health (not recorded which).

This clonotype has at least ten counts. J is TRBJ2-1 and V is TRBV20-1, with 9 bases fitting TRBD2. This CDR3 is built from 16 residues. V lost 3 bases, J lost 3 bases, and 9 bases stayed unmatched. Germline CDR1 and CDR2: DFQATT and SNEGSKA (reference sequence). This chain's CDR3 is CSASEASGIVYNEQFF. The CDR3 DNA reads TGCAGTGCTAGTGAGGCTAGCGGGATTGTCTACAATGAGCAGTTCTTC.

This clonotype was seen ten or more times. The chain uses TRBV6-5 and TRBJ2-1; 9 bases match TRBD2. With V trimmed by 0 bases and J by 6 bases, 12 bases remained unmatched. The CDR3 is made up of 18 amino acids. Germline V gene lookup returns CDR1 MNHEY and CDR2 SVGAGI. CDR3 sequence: CASSYSRGAGGPSNEQFF. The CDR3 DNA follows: TGTGCCAGCAGTTACTCGAGGGGGGCGGGAGGGCCATCCAATGAGCAGTTCTTC.

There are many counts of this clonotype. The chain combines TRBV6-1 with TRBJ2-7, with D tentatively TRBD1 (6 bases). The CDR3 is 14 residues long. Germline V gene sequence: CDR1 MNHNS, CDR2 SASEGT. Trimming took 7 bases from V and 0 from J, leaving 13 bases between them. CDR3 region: CASNRNRVSYEQYF. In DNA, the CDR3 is TGTGCCAGCAACCGAAACAGGGTCTCCTACGAGCAGTACTTC.